This is a list of T cell receptor beta chains from one sample in a study of blood T cell repertoires in COVID-19. Clones were sequenced by immunoSEQ multiplex PCR, and TCRdb holds only the in-frame ones, with some missing. The table has under 200,000 clones, approximately 83% seen once. The sequencing sample was made of peripheral blood. These receptors came from a human donor with acute or convalescent COVID-19. The donor label of this sample is uncertain. Both conserved end residues are part of each CDR3. The D gene is left open where the match is weak. A clone size is listed for some rows: how often the clone was seen (once, few, many), or a class if it is expanded.

-,-,TRBJ1-5,TRBV19,TGTGCCAGTAGTATGTCCGTCAATCAGCCCCAGCATTTT,CASSMSVNQPQHF
TRBD1,-,TRBJ1-4,TRBV5-1,TGCGCCAGCAGCTTGGAGGGGGCCAATGAAAAACTGTTTTTT,CASSLEGANEKLFF
TRBD1,few,TRBJ1-2,TRBV7-3,TGTGCCAGCAGCTCCAGGGCCGGGACAGGGGATAACTATGGCTACACCTTC,CASSSRAGTGDNYGYTF
-,-,TRBJ1-1,TRBV19,TGTGCCAGTAGTAGGACAGTCCCGAACACTGAAGCTTTCTTT,CASSRTVPNTEAFF
TRBD1,-,TRBJ1-5,TRBV6-5,TGTGCCAGTAATCGAGGACAGGGTAGCAATCAGCCCCAGCATTTT,CASNRGQGSNQPQHF
-,-,TRBJ1-4,TRBV6-1,TGTGCCAGCAGTGAAGCGCAGAGGGCTGCCTACCTGTTTTTT,CASSEAQRAAYLFF
TRBD1,-,TRBJ2-7,TRBV2,TGTGCCAGCAGTGGGGGGACAGGGTCCTACGAGCAGTACTTC,CASSGGTGSYEQYF
-,-,TRBJ1-1,TRBV23-1,TGCGCCAGCAGTCAATCGGTCGACGCCGCGGTTGAAGCTTTCTTT,CASSQSVDAAVEAFF
-,-,TRBJ1-1,TRBV25-1,TGTGCCAGCAGCCTCGGGGGGGGCACTGAAGCTTTCTTT,CASSLGGGTEAFF
-,-,TRBJ1-1,TRBV7-9,TGTGCCAGCAGACCCAACAGGGCCACTGAAGCTTTCTTT,CASRPNRATEAFF
-,-,TRBJ1-6,TRBV7-2,TGTGCCAGCAGCTTAGGAACAGGGAACTATAATTCACCCCTCCACTTT,CASSLGTGNYNSPLHF
-,-,TRBJ1-2,TRBV6-6,TGTGCCAGCAGTTATGCGGGGGCCCAACCGTCTGGCTACACCTTC,CASSYAGAQPSGYTF
-,once,TRBJ2-3,TRBV7-3,TGTGCCAGCAGCCCGTCTCTAGCACAGCTCTCCACAGATACGCAGTATTTT,CASSPSLAQLSTDTQYF
-,-,TRBJ1-2,TRBV7-8,TGTGCCAGCAGCCCGTGGACAGCCGGTGGTGACGGCTACACCTTC,CASSPWTAGGDGYTF
TRBD1,-,TRBJ1-5,TRBV19,TGTGCCAGTAGTATCACAGGGGACCCAAATCAGCCCCAGCATTTT,CASSITGDPNQPQHF
-,-,TRBJ1-2,TRBV5-4,TGTGCCAGCAGTCCAGGGGCTAACTATGGCTACACCTTC,CASSPGANYGYTF
-,-,TRBJ2-7,TRBV19,TGTGCCAGTAGCACTACAGGGAACTCCTACGAGCAGTACTTC,CASSTTGNSYEQYF
-,-,TRBJ1-5,TRBV19,TGTGCCAGTAGTGAGCGAGGGAATCAGCCCCAGCATTTT,CASSERGNQPQHF
TRBD2,-,TRBJ2-3,TRBV5-1,TGCGCCAGCAGCTTGGCCTTTCGGGGGGGCACAGATACGCAGTATTTT,CASSLAFRGGTDTQYF
-,few,TRBJ1-1,TRBV6-2/TRBV6-3,TGTGCCAGCAGTTACGTTAACGGGGGAACTGAAGCTTTCTTT,CASSYVNGGTEAFF
TRBD2,-,TRBJ2-2,TRBV18,TGTGCCAGCTCCCTTCACGGGGGGTCGAACACCGGGGAGCTGTTTTTT,CASSLHGGSNTGELFF
TRBD2,-,TRBJ2-7,TRBV6-1,TGTGCCAGCAGTGGGCCCCAGTGGGGGGGGTCCTACGAGCAGTACTTC,CASSGPQWGGSYEQYF
TRBD1,-,TRBJ2-7,TRBV7-9,TGTGCCAGCAGCCCGCGCCCCCTCGGACAGGGACGACCCGAGCAGTACTTC,CASSPRPLGQGRPEQYF
TRBD2,-,TRBJ2-7,TRBV19,TGTGCCAGTAGTGGCCCACAGCGGGGGGACTACGAGCAGTACTTC,CASSGPQRGDYEQYF
-,-,TRBJ2-4,TRBV6-1,TGTGCCAGCAGTGAAGGTCCCTTCCCTGTCCAGGCCAAAAACATTCAGTACTTC,CASSEGPFPVQAKNIQYF
-,-,TRBJ2-7,TRBV5-8,TGTGCCAGCAGCTTGTGGGTGACAACCCCCCTGGCCACCTACGAGCAGTACTTC,CASSLWVTTPLATYEQYF
-,-,TRBJ1-1,TRBV19,TGTGCCAGTAGTATAGATCGGCAGGGCATGAACACTGAAGCTTTCTTT,CASSIDRQGMNTEAFF
TRBD2,-,TRBJ2-5,TRBV11-2,TGTGCCAGCAGCTTAGGGCTAGCGGGAGGGCCCGGGACCCAGTACTTC,CASSLGLAGGPGTQYF
-,-,TRBJ2-2,TRBV19,TGTGCCAGTACCCAAACTGCCAGGACGAACACCGGGGAGCTGTTTTTT,CASTQTARTNTGELFF
-,-,TRBJ2-7,TRBV3-1/TRBV3-2,TGTGCCAGCAGCCAAGCCCCTACCTTTAGCTCCTACGAGCAGTACTTC,CASSQAPTFSSYEQYF
-,-,TRBJ1-4,TRBV10-3,TGTGCCACTCGGGGGTTCACTAATGAAAAACTGTTTTTT,CATRGFTNEKLFF
TRBD2,-,TRBJ2-3,TRBV27,TGTGCCAGCAGTCTCATAGCGGGCTCTAGCACAGATACGCAGTATTTT,CASSLIAGSSTDTQYF
-,-,TRBJ2-7,TRBV18,TGTGCCAGCTCGCCCGGGCAGGGAAGGGCCTACGAGCAGTACTTC,CASSPGQGRAYEQYF
TRBD1,-,TRBJ2-7,TRBV3-1/TRBV3-2,TGTGCCAGCAGCCGTGACAGGGAGTACGAGCAGTACTTC,CASSRDREYEQYF
TRBD1,-,TRBJ2-1,TRBV28,TGTGCCAGCAAAGACAGGGGGCGGAGAGAAAATGAGCAGTTCTTC,CASKDRGRRENEQFF
-,-,TRBJ2-1,TRBV2,TGTGCCAGCAACAGGGAGGGGGAAGGCAATGAGCAGTTCTTC,CASNREGEGNEQFF
-,-,TRBJ2-1,TRBV10-1,TGCGCCAGCGGCCCCTCCTACAATGAGCAGTTCTTC,CASGPSYNEQFF
TRBD1,few,TRBJ1-5,TRBV6-5,TGTGCCAGCAGTTTCCGGCAGGGGGCAGGTCAGCCCCAGCATTTT,CASSFRQGAGQPQHF
-,once,TRBJ1-1,TRBV29-1,TGCAGCGCGCTCCGGGACACCTACACTGAAGCTTTCTTT,CSALRDTYTEAFF
TRBD2,-,TRBJ2-5,TRBV9,TGTGCCAGCAGCGGAAAACTAGCGGGGGGGCTGGAGACCCAGTACTTC,CASSGKLAGGLETQYF
TRBD1,-,TRBJ1-1,TRBV5-6,TGTGCCAGCAGTCGACAGGGGGCAGGAGGAGCTTTCTTT,CASSRQGAGGAFF
TRBD2,once,TRBJ2-1,TRBV28,TGTGCCAGCAGTTTGATTCGGCGGGAGGGCCAAATCTTC,CASSLIRREGQIF
TRBD1,-,TRBJ1-1,TRBV9,TGTGCCAGCAGCCCCTTATCCAGGGCAGGGGGGACTGAAGCTTTCTTT,CASSPLSRAGGTEAFF
-,-,TRBJ1-1,TRBV7-2,TGTGCCAGCAGCTTACGAGGATTGAACACTGAAGCTTTCTTT,CASSLRGLNTEAFF
-,-,TRBJ2-2,TRBV5-1,TGCGCCAGCAGCTTGTCGGGGAACACCGGGGAGCTGTTTTTT,CASSLSGNTGELFF
TRBD2,-,TRBJ2-7,TRBV11-2,TGTGCCAGCAGCTTCGGGACTAGGGCCTACGAGCAGTACTTC,CASSFGTRAYEQYF
TRBD2,-,TRBJ2-1,TRBV6-1,TGTGCCAGCAGTGAGCGGGGGGCCCACAATGAGCAGTTCTTC,CASSERGAHNEQFF
TRBD1,-,TRBJ1-5,TRBV6-2/TRBV6-3,TGTGCCAGCAGTTACAACCCCGGGACAGGGAACAGCAATCAGCCCCAGCATTTT,CASSYNPGTGNSNQPQHF
-,-,TRBJ2-1,TRBV30,TGTGCCTGGAGCTTCCCCGGTGTTGAGCAGTTCTTC,CAWSFPGVEQFF
TRBD2,-,TRBJ2-3,TRBV7-9,TGTGCCAGCAGCTACGGGACTACCAGTAGCACAGATACGCAGTATTTT,CASSYGTTSSTDTQYF
TRBD2,-,TRBJ2-1,TRBV7-3,TGTGCCAGCAGCGCCCTAGCGGGTTCCTACAATGAGCAGTTCTTC,CASSALAGSYNEQFF
-,-,TRBJ1-3,TRBV5-1,TGCGCCAGCAGCCCCTTCGGTAGGCAGGAGGCTGGAAACACCATATATTTT,CASSPFGRQEAGNTIYF
TRBD1,-,TRBJ2-1,TRBV3-1/TRBV3-2,TGTGCCAGCAGCAGGTTTGGACAGGGGGATGAAAAGCAGTTCTTC,CASSRFGQGDEKQFF
TRBD1,-,TRBJ1-1,TRBV9,TGTGCCAGCAGCGCCCACGGAGGGGGCGAGACTGAAGCTTTCTTT,CASSAHGGGETEAFF
-,-,TRBJ2-3,TRBV13,TGTGCCAGCAGACAAAGCGGCGGCCGGGATACGCAGTATTTT,CASRQSGGRDTQYF
TRBD2,-,TRBJ2-3,TRBV5-4,TGTGCCAGCAGCGCCCGACTAGCGGGGGGAGATACGCAGTATTTT,CASSARLAGGDTQYF
-,-,TRBJ2-3,TRBV7-2,TGTGCCAGCAGCTTGGGCGCGGATACGCAGTATTTT,CASSLGADTQYF